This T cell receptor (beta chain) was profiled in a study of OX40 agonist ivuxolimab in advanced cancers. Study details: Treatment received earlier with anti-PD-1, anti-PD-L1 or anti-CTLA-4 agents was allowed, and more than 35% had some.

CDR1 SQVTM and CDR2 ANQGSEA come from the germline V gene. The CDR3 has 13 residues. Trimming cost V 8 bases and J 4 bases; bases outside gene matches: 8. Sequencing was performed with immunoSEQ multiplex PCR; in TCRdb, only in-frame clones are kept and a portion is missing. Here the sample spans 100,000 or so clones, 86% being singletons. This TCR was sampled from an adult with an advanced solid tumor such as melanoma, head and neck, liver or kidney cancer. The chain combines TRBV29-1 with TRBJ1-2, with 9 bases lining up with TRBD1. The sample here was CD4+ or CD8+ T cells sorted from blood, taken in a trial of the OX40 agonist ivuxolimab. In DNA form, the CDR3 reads TGCAGCAGTGGGGACAGGGACGTCTATGGCTACACCTTC. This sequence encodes CSSGDRDVYGYTF. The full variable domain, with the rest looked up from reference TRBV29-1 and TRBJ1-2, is SAVISQKPSRDICQRGTSLTIQCQVDSQVTMMFWYRQQPGQSLTLIATANQGSEATYESGFVIDKFPISRPNLTFSTLTVSNMSPEDSSIYLCSSGDRDVYGYTFGSGTRLTVV.